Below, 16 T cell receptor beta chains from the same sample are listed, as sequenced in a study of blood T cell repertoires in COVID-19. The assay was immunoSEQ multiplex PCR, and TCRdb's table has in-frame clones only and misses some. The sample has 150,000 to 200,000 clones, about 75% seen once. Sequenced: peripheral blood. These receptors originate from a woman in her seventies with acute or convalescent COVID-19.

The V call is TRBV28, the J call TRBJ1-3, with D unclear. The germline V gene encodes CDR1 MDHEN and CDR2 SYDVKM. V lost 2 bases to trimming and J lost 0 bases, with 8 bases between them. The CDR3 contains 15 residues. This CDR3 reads CASSLPAISGNTIYF. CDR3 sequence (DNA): TGTGCCAGCAGTTTACCCGCTATCTCTGGAAACACCATATATTTT.

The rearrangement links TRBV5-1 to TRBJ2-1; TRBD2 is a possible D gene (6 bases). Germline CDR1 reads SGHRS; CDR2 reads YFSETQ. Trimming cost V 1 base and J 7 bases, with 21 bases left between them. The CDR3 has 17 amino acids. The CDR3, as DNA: TGCGCCAGCAGCTTGTTGGTTAGCGGCTCCTCTGGGAATGAGCAGTTCTTC. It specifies CASSLLVSGSSGNEQFF.

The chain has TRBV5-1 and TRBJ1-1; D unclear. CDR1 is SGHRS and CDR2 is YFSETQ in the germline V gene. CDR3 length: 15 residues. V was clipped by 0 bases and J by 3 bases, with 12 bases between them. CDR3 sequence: CASSLAPNGDTEAFF. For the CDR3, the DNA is TGCGCCAGCAGCTTGGCACCCAACGGAGACACTGAAGCTTTCTTT.

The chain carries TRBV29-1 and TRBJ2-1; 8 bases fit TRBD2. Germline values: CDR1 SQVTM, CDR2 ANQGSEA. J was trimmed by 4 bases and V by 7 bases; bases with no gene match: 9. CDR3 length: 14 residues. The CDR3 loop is CSASASGRYNEQFF. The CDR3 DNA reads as TGCAGCGCCTCGGCGAGCGGGAGATACAATGAGCAGTTCTTC.

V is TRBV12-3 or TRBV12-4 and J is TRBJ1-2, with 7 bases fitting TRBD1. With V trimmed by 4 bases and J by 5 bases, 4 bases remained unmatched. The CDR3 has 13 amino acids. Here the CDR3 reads CASSSTGTYGYTF. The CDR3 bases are TGTGCCAGCAGTTCGACAGGGACATATGGCTACACCTTC.

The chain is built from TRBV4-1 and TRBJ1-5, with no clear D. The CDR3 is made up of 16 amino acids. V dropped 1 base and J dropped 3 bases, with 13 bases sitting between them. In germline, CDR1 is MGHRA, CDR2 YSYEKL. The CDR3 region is CASSQGPGAVNQPQHF. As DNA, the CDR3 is TGCGCCAGCAGCCAAGGGCCAGGTGCCGTCAATCAGCCCCAGCATTTT.

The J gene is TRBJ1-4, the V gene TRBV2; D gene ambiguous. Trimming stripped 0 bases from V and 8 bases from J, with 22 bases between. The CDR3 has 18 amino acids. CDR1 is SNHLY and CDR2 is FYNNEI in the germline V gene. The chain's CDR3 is CASSEARGFGASREKLFF. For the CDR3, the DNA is TGTGCCAGCAGTGAAGCGCGCGGTTTTGGCGCATCGAGGGAAAAACTGTTTTTT.

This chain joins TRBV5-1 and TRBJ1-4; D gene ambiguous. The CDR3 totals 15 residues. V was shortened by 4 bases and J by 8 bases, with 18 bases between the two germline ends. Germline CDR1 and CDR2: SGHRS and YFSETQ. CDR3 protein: CASSPDGLDGEKLFF. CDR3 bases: TGCGCCAGCAGCCCAGATGGACTTGACGGGGAAAAACTGTTTTTT.

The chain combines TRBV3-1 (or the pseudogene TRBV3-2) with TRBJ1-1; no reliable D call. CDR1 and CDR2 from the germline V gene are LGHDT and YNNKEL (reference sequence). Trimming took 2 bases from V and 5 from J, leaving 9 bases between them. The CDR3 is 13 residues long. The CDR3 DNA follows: TGTGCCAGCAGCCAACATTCCATGACTGAAGCTTTCTTT. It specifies CASSQHSMTEAFF.

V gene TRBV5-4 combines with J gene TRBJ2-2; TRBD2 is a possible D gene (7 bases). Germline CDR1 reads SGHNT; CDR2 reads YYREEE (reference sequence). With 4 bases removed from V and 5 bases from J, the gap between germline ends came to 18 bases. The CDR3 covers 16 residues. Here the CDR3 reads CASSGGGRKSTGELFF. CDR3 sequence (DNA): TGTGCCAGCAGCGGGGGGGGCCGGAAGTCGACCGGGGAGCTGTTTTTT.

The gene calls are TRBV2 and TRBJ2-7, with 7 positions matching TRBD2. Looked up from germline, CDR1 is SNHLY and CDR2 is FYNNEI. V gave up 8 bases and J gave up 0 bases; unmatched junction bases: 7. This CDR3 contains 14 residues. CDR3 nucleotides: TGTGCCAGCGAACTAGCGCCGAGCTCCTACGAGCAGTACTTC. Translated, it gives CASELAPSSYEQYF.

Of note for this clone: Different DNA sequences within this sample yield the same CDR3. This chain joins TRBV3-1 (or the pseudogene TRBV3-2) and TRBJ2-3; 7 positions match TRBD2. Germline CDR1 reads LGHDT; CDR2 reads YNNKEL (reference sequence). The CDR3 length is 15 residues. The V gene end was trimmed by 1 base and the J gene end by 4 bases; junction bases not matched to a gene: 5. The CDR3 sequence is CASSQGGTSADTQYF. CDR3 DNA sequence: TGTGCCAGCAGCCAAGGGGGAACTAGCGCAGATACGCAGTATTTT.

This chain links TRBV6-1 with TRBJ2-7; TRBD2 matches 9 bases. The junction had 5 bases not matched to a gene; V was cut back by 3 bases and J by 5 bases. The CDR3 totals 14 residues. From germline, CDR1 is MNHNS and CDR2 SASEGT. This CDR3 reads CASSDRTSVDEQYF. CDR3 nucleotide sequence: TGTGCCAGCAGTGATCGGACTAGCGTGGACGAGCAGTACTTC.

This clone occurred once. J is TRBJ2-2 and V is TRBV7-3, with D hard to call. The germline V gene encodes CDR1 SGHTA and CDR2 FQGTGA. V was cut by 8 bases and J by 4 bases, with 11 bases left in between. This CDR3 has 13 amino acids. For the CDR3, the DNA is TGTGCCAGCTCCCCTATTCTCACCGGGGAGCTGTTTTTT. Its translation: CASSPILTGELFF.

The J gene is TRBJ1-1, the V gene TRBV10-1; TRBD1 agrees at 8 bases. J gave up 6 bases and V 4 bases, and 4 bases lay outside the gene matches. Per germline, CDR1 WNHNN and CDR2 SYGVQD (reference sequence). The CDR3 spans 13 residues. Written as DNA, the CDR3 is TGCGCCAGCAGTGGCAGGGGGCACTCTGAAGCTTTCTTT. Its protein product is CASSGRGHSEAFF.

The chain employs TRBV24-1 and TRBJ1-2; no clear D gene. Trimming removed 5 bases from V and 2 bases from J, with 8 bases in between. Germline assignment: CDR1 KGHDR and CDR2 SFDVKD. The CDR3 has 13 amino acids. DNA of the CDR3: TGTGCCACCAGTGGCGGGATCAACTATGGCTACACCTTC. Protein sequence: CATSGGINYGYTF.